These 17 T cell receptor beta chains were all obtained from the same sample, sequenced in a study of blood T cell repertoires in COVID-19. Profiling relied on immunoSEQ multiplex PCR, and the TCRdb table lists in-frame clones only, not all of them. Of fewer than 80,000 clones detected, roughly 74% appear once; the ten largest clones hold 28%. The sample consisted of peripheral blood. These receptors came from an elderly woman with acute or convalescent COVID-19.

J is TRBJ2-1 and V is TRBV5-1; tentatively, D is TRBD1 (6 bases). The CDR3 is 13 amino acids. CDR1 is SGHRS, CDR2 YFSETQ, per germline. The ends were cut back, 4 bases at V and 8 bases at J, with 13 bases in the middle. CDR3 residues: CASSMETGYEQFF. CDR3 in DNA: TGCGCCAGCAGCATGGAGACAGGCTATGAGCAGTTCTTC.

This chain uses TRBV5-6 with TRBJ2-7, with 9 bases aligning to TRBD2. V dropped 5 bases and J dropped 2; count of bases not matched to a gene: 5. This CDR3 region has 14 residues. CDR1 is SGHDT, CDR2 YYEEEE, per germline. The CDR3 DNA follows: TGTGCCAGCAGTCTAGCGGGACAAGCCTACGAGCAGTACTTC. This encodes CASSLAGQAYEQYF.

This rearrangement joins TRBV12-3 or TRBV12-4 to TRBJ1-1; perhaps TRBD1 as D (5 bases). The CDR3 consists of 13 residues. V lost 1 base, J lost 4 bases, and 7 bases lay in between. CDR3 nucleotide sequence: TGTGCCAGCAGTTTAGGACAGTTCACTGAAGCTTTCTTT. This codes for CASSLGQFTEAFF.

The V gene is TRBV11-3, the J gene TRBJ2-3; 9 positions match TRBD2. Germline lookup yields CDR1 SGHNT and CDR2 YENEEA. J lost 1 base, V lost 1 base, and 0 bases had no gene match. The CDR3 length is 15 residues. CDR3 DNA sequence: TGTGCCAGCAGCTTAGGGACTAGCGGCACAGATACGCAGTATTTT. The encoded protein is CASSLGTSGTDTQYF.

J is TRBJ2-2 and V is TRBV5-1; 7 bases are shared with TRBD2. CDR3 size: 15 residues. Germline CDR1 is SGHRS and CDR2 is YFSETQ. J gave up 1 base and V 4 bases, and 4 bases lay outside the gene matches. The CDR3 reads CASSLGGKNTGELFF. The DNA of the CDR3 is TGCGCCAGCAGCCTCGGGGGGAAGAACACCGGGGAGCTGTTTTTT.

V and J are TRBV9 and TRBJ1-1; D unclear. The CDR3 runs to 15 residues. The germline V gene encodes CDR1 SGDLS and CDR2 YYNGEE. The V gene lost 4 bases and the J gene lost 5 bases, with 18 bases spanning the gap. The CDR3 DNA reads TGTGCCAGCAGCACTGACCCGACTACACTGACTGAAGCTTTCTTT. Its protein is CASSTDPTTLTEAFF.

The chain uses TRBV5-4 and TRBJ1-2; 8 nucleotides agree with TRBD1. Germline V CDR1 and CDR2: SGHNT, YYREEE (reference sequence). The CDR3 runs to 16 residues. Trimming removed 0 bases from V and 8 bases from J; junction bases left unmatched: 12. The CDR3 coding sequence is TGTGCCAGCAGCTTGGTTTTGGGTCAGGGGGCAGGAGGCTACACCTTC. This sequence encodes CASSLVLGQGAGGYTF.

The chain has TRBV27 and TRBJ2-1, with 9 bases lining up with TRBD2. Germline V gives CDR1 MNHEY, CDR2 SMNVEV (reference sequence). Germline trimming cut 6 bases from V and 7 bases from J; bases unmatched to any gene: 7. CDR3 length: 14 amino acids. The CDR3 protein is CASRLAGVSNEQFF. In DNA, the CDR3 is TGTGCCAGCAGATTAGCGGGAGTTTCTAATGAGCAGTTCTTC.

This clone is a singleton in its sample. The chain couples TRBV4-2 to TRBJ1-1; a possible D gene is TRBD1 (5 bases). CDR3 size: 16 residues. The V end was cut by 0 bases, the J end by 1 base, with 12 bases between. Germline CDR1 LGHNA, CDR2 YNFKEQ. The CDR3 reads CASSQDWQGPNTEAFF. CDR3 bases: TGTGCCAGCAGCCAAGATTGGCAGGGTCCGAACACTGAAGCTTTCTTT.

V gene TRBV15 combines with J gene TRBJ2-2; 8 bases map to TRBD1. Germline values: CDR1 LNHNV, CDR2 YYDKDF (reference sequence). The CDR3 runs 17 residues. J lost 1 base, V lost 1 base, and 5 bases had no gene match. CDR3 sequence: CATSRGGTGRNTGELFF. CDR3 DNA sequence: TGTGCCACCAGCAGAGGGGGGACAGGAAGGAACACCGGGGAGCTGTTTTTT.

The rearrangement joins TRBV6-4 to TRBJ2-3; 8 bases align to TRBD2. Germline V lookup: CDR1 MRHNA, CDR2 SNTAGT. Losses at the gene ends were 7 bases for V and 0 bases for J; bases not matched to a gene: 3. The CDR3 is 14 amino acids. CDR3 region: CASKPSGSTDTQYF. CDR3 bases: TGTGCCAGCAAACCTAGCGGGAGCACAGATACGCAGTATTTT.

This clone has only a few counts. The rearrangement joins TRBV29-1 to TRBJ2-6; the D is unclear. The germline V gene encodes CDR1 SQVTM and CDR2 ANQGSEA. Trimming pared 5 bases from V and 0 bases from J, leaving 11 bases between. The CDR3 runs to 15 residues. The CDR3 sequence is CSVLAFSSGANVLTF. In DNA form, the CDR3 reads TGCAGCGTTCTTGCCTTTAGCTCTGGGGCCAACGTCCTGACTTTC.

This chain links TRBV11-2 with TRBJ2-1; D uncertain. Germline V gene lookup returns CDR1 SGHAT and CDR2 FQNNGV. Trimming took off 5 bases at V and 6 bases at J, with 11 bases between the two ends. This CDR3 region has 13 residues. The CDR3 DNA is TGTGCCAGCAGCGGCCATTTGGCCAATGAGCAGTTCTTC. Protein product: CASSGHLANEQFF.

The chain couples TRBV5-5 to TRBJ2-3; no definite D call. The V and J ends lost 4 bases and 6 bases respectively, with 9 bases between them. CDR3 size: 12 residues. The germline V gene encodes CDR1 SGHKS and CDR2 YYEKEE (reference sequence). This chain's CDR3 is CASSLPGDTQYF. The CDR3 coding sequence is TGTGCCAGCAGCCTCCCCGGGGATACGCAGTATTTT.

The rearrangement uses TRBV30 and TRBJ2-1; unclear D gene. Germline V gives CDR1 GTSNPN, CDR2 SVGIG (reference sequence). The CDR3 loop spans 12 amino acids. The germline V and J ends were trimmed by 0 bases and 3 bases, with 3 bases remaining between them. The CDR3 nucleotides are TGTGCCTGGAGTGTTAACTACAATGAGCAGTTCTTC. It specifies CAWSVNYNEQFF.

In nucleotides, the CDR3 is TGTGCCATCAGTGACCCGGGACAGCCAAAAATAGTCCCCGGGGAGCTGTTTTTT. Its protein is CAISDPGQPKIVPGELFF. J is TRBJ2-2 and V is TRBV10-3; 7 bases agree with TRBD1. This CDR3 has 18 amino acids. The trim removed 3 bases at V and 6 bases at J, leaving 16 bases unmatched. The V gene's germline CDR1 is ENHRY and CDR2 SYGVKD.

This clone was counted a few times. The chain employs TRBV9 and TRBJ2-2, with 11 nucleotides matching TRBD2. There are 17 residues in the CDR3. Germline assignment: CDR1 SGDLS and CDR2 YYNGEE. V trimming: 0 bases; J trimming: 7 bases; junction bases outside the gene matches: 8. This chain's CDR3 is CASSVALAGGPSGELFF. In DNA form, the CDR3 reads TGTGCCAGCAGCGTAGCTTTAGCGGGAGGGCCTAGCGGGGAGCTGTTTTTT.